These 22 T cell receptor beta chains share one sample of origin, sequenced in a study of CD8 T cells in cerebrospinal fluid in Alzheimer's disease. Following a re-call of the 10x single-cell sequencing reads, TCRdb has one entry per CDR3 protein and lacks DNA. The listing records about 1,000 distinct CDR3 sequences. The sample taken for sequencing was cerebrospinal fluid. These receptors all stem from a human donor in good health.

Considering frequency, this clonotype is large. This rearrangement joins TRBV7-2 to TRBJ2-1; TCRdb names TRBD1, which stays unverified in the absence of DNA. This CDR3 contains 15 residues. Per the germline V gene, CDR1 is SGHTA and CDR2 is FQGNSA. The CDR3 spells CASSLATGVYSEQFF.

In terms of frequency, this clonotype is medium-sized. This sequence joins TRBV28 and TRBJ1-1. Germline V lookup: CDR1 MDHEN, CDR2 SYDVKM. The CDR3 covers 13 residues. CDR3 sequence: CASSSTRNTEAFF.

This clonotype shows up as medium-sized by frequency. The rearrangement joins TRBV19 to TRBJ2-6; TCRdb picks TRBD1, but there is no DNA to check that call. Germline values: CDR1 LNHDA, CDR2 SQIVND (reference sequence). The CDR3 sequence is 15 residues long. CDR3 amino acids: CASTEGGRGANVLTF. The full variable domain, rest sourced from reference TRBV19 and TRBJ2-6, is DGGITQSPKYLFRKEGQNVTLSCEQNLNHDAMYWYRQDPGQGLRLIYYSQIVNDFQKGDIAEGYSVSREKKESFPLTVTSAQKNPTAFYLCASTEGGRGANVLTFGAGSRLTVL.

This clonotype is called large (0.1 to 1%) based on its frequency. The V and J genes are TRBV20-1 and TRBJ1-1. CDR1 is DFQATT, CDR2 SNEGSKA, per germline (reference sequence). The length of the CDR3 is 14 residues. This chain's CDR3 is CSAEVRDRGTEAFF.

Considering frequency, this clonotype is large (0.1 to 1%). The chain is built from TRBV9 and TRBJ2-7; checking the TCRdb D call of TRBD1 is not possible without DNA. Germline CDR1 reads SGDLS; CDR2 reads YYNGEE. The CDR3 loop spans 14 amino acids. CDR3 sequence: CASSPGQKVYEQYF.

This clonotype shows up as medium-sized by frequency. The chain recombines TRBV7-9 with TRBJ2-3; the TCRdb call, TRBD1, lacks DNA for checking. CDR3 length: 15 amino acids. Germline assignment: CDR1 SEHNR and CDR2 FQNEAQ (reference sequence). Here the CDR3 reads CASSPTGVAIGTQYF.

This sequence joins TRBV13 and TRBJ2-1; TCRdb designates TRBD2, a call that cannot be tested without DNA. Germline lookup yields CDR1 PRHDT and CDR2 FYEKMQ (reference sequence). This CDR3 has 17 amino acids. The CDR3 sequence is CASSLIPTSGGGNEQFF.

This clonotype registers large by frequency. The gene calls are TRBV11-1 and TRBJ1-6. The length of the CDR3 is 13 residues. The V gene's germline CDR1 is SGHAT and CDR2 FQDESV (reference sequence). CDR3 protein: CASSLEGYSPLHF.

Measured by frequency, this clonotype is medium-sized (0.01 to 0.1%). The gene calls are TRBV9 and TRBJ1-6. From germline, CDR1 is SGDLS and CDR2 YYNGEE. The CDR3 is 12 amino acids. The CDR3 region is CASSDQNSPLHF.

This clonotype is large by frequency. The V call is TRBV10-3, the J call TRBJ1-5; the TRBD1 assignment by TCRdb is unverifiable without DNA. This CDR3 is 15 amino acids long. Germline-derived CDR1 and CDR2 are ENHRY and SYGVKD. CDR3 residues: CAISGDWGDNQPQHF.

This clonotype is deemed medium-sized by its frequency. The chain is built from TRBV4-3 and TRBJ1-4; no DNA is available, so the TRBD1 call from TCRdb remains unchecked. The CDR3 sequence is 16 residues long. Germline CDR1 and CDR2: LGHNA and YSLEER. CDR3: CASSQDRTGGLEKLFF.

By frequency, this clonotype registers large. Here the CDR3 reads CASTPGVSYEQYF. The chain couples TRBV6-5 to TRBJ2-7; checking the TCRdb D call of TRBD1 is not possible without DNA. Germline CDR1 and CDR2: MNHEY and SVGAGI. The CDR3 length is 13 residues.

Considering frequency, this clonotype is medium-sized. The gene calls are TRBV4-2 and TRBJ1-1; TCRdb designates TRBD1, a call that cannot be tested without DNA. CDR3 length: 16 residues. Germline V gene lookup returns CDR1 LGHNA and CDR2 YNFKEQ. The CDR3 here is CASSQDLRGAYTEAFF.

This clonotype shows up as medium-sized by frequency. V is TRBV6-5 and J is TRBJ1-1. The CDR3 consists of 14 residues. Germline loops: CDR1 MNHEY, CDR2 SVGAGI. CDR3 region: CASSYSRGNTEAFF.

Frequency places this clonotype as medium-sized. The chain carries TRBV5-5 and TRBJ2-1; the TCRdb call, TRBD1, lacks DNA for checking. Germline CDR1 and CDR2: SGHKS and YYEKEE (reference sequence). CDR3 length equals 16 residues. Here the CDR3 reads CASSSVAPRERNEQFF. Complete variable domain (other parts from reference TRBV5-5 and TRBJ2-1): DAGVTQSPTHLIKTRGQQVTLRCSPISGHKSVSWYQQVLGQGPQFIFQYYEKEERGRGNFPDRFSARQFPNYSSELNVNALLLGDSALYLCASSSVAPRERNEQFFGPGTRLTVL.

This clonotype is called medium-sized based on its frequency. The chain combines TRBV15 with TRBJ2-5; TCRdb names TRBD2, which stays unverified in the absence of DNA. The CDR3 is 16 amino acids. Germline V gives CDR1 LNHNV, CDR2 YYDKDF (reference sequence). CDR3 protein: CATSRDGRGDKETQYF.

This clonotype shows up as large (0.1 to 1%) by frequency. The gene calls are TRBV18 and TRBJ1-5. Germline CDR1 KGHSH, CDR2 LQKENI. The CDR3 extends over 13 amino acids. CDR3 sequence: CASSPGTNQPQHF.

The rearrangement joins TRBV5-5 to TRBJ1-1. There are 13 residues in the CDR3. CDR1 is SGHKS and CDR2 is YYEKEE in the germline V gene (reference sequence). CDR3 loop: CASSLTGVTEAFF.

Measured by frequency, this clonotype is medium-sized. This rearrangement joins TRBV2 to TRBJ2-5. The CDR3 length is 13 residues. Germline CDR1 is SNHLY and CDR2 is FYNNEI. The CDR3 loop is CASIMRSRETQYF.

According to its frequency, this clonotype is medium-sized (0.01 to 0.1%). The chain links TRBV20-1 to TRBJ2-5; TCRdb's D gene call, TRBD1, goes unchecked for lack of DNA. This CDR3 is built from 14 residues. Germline V lookup: CDR1 DFQATT, CDR2 SNEGSKA (reference sequence). The CDR3 loop is CSATGKGAQETQYF.

This clonotype is called medium-sized based on its frequency. The chain carries TRBV7-6 and TRBJ1-1; TCRdb reports TRBD1, a call that lacks DNA to check it against. In germline, CDR1 is SGHVS, CDR2 FNYEAQ. CDR3 size: 14 residues. This CDR3 is CASSLLGGGTEAFF.

This clonotype registers medium-sized by frequency. This chain connects TRBV29-1 to TRBJ1-1. This CDR3 is 15 amino acids long. Germline V lookup: CDR1 SQVTM, CDR2 ANQGSEA. The CDR3 is CSVVEQIFYNTEAFF.